The entry that follows covers one T cell receptor (beta chain) sequence. There is no known antigen for this receptor. Base qualities are missing; no much larger clone stands one base away. V loses 4 bases, J loses 1 base, and the germline ends lie 13 bases apart. Sequences KGHSH (CDR1) and LQKENI (CDR2) are obtained from the germline V gene. The CDR3 spans 15 residues, from the cysteine through the phenylalanine. Just the 45-base CDR3 DNA is kept, in frame starting at base 1. No immune events such as infections were documented for the healthy donors during the collection period. To calibrate time-dependent variance in a beta-binomial model of T-cell clone differential abundance, blood repertoires from healthy donors were used as a training cohort. The training cohort was composed of around ten healthy donors, 3 female and 7 male. The donors were between roughly 25 and 65 years old, with an average age of about 40 years. Whole blood, obtained from a commercial supplier, was collected from each healthy donor at three time points spaced about 2 weeks apart. For immunosequencing, genomic DNA was extracted from unsorted whole blood.

This record comes from a study of identifying expanded T cells in peripheral blood (dated by TCRdb to about 2019). For the wider study: Technical replicates were generated by sequencing separate aliquots of the same genomic DNA pool, and four replicates were compared pairwise. The full study reports these points: About 1.1 differentially abundant clones were flagged by the binomial model between technical replicates, whereas about 16 and 20 were flagged over roughly two weeks and four weeks, respectively. Variance in clone template counts between approximately two-week samples significantly increased with total template count across all healthy donors. The authors expected biological variance in healthy repertoires might increase further over much longer intervals such as months to years. Across all healthy-donor time intervals, the beta-binomial model significantly cut both the number of clones called differentially abundant and the false-positive rate.

TCRbeta CDR3 regions were profiled with the immunoSEQ Assay using bias-controlled multiplex PCR amplification of genomic DNA. As for how the authors treated the data: To quantify the absolute abundance of each unique TCRbeta CDR3 region, the sequences were collapsed and filtered. Differential abundance was tested with two models: a binomial (Fisher-equivalent) model and a beta-binomial model that adds time-dependent variance fitted from healthy donors. Clones with fewer than 5 combined templates were removed, and differential abundance was called for clones with a Benjamini-Hochberg FDR below 0.01. In the beta-binomial model, variance was expressed as a function of the total template count across the two samples, in the form v = (b*log(k)+a)^2. This immuneACCESS table, as held by TCRdb, lists in-frame sequences with V and J called but not all clones. Of the missing ones, under half trace to an unresolved V gene in checked studies; the others have no known cause. V and J calls and clone size are those listed in that table; D and trimming were worked out from the DNA. This sample holds about 90,000 clones; approximately 83% were observed only once. Roughly 5.9% of the sample goes to the ten largest clones.

The sequence links TRBV18 to TRBJ1-1; the D gene is possibly TRBD1, with 5 bases matching. The receptor was derived from a person aged 18 to 75 in good health. The material sequenced was blood. The CDR3 protein sequence reads: CASSQTGGGNTEAFF. The nucleotide sequence is given as TGTGCCAGCTCACAAACGGGCGGGGGGAACACTGAAGCTTTCTTT.